There are many counts of the clone carrying this T cell receptor beta chain. Its antigen is currently unknown. This sample was taken from a study of early T cells in non-severe SARS-CoV-2 infection. Study-wide context: Investigators sequenced bulk RNA drawn from unsorted whole blood, and chains remained unpaired.

Study-wide findings and caveats: CD4 and private specificities were missed by VDJdb matching, which favored anti-spike CD8 responses.

Individual cDNA molecules received unique molecular identifiers. TCRdb called the 5' RACE reads again in MiXCR, with one record for every CDR3 protein. The sample yields 75,000 to 90,000 distinct CDR3 sequences, 5.5% to 7.5% seen once. The CDR3 length is 13 residues. The ends were cut back, 7 bases at V and 8 bases at J, with 14 bases in the middle. Per germline, CDR1 LNHDA and CDR2 SQIVND (reference sequence). The sample consisted of whole blood. The chain has TRBV19 and TRBJ1-4, with D unresolved. This clonotype originated in an adult who was a healthcare worker with PCR-confirmed SARS-CoV-2 infection or an uninfected control (not recorded which). CDR3 bases: TGTGCCAGTACTAAGCGCGTTGAGGAAAAACTGTTTTTT. It translates to CASTKRVEEKLFF.